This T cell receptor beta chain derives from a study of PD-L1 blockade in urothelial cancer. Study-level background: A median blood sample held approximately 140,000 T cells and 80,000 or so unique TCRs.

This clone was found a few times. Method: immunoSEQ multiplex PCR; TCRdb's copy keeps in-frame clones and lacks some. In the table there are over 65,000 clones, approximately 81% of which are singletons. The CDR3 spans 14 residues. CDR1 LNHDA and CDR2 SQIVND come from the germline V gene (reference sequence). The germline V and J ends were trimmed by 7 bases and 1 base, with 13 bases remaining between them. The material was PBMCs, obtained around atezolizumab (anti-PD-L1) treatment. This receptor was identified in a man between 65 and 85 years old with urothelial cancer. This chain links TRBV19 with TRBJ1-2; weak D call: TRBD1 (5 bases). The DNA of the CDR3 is TGTGCCAGTACCCCCCAGGGCTTTAACTATGGCTACACCTTC. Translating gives CASTPQGFNYGYTF. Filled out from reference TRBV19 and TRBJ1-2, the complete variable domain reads DGGITQSPKYLFRKEGQNVTLSCEQNLNHDAMYWYRQDPGQGLRLIYYSQIVNDFQKGDIAEGYSVSREKKESFPLTVTSAQKNPTAFYLCASTPQGFNYGYTFGSGTRLTVV.